The clone carrying this T cell receptor beta chain was observed a handful of times. Its antigen remains unidentified. The data were taken from a study of glioma-infiltrating T cells. Whole-study findings and limits: Tissue and blood shared very few CDR3 sequences. Gliomas, especially low-grade, showed above-expected tissue-blood divergence; non-neoplastic patients showed below.

Germline values: CDR1 MGHRA, CDR2 YSYEKL. The ends lost 4 bases at V and 6 bases at J; junction bases unmatched: 11. This CDR3 region has 15 residues. The iRepertoire nested amplicon-rescue multiplex PCR amplified TCR alpha and beta CDR3s from RNA. For one-step reverse transcription and amplification, about 85-400 ng of tissue mRNA or PBMC total RNA was used. TCRdb analysed the multiplex PCR reads with MiXCR anew, one entry per CDR3 protein. The table has tens of thousands of distinct CDR3 sequences, about a quarter seen once. The sequencing sample was made of glioma tissue, nonneoplastic brain tissue, or PBMCs (not recorded which). This receptor was taken from a human donor with low-grade glioma or glioblastoma, undergoing nonglioma brain surgery, or in good health (not recorded which). The chain employs TRBV4-1 and TRBJ2-7, with 8 bases identical to TRBD2. CDR3 DNA: TGCGCCAGCAGCCTTCATTCAGCGGGAGTGGGCGAGCAGTACTTC. It codes for CASSLHSAGVGEQYF.